The clone carrying this T cell receptor (beta chain) came up a few times. Its antigen is undetermined. Three pembrolizumab responders had their TCRs sequenced. This sample was included in a study of PD-1 blockade in mismatch repair-deficient tumors. For the study at large: All were previously treated, progressing patients with eleven to twelve mismatch repair-deficient cancer types. Findings and limits, study-wide: After pembrolizumab, tumor-resident clones rose rapidly, then generally contracted before radiologic responses.

The germline V and J ends were trimmed by 0 bases and 5 bases, with 8 bases remaining between them. The CDR3 totals 13 residues. Germline lookup yields CDR1 SGHRS and CDR2 YFSETQ. Clones were sequenced by immunoSEQ multiplex PCR, and TCRdb holds only the in-frame ones, with some missing. The table shows 80,000 to 100,000 clones, with roughly 80% occurring only once. Sequences were derived from peripheral blood, sampled 12 weeks after starting pembrolizumab. This clonotype originated in an adult with mismatch repair-deficient cancer. The chain joins TRBV5-1 to TRBJ1-2; D remains unclear. CDR3 sequence: CASSLDWAYGYTF. CDR3 nucleotides: TGCGCCAGCAGCTTGGATTGGGCTTATGGCTACACCTTC.